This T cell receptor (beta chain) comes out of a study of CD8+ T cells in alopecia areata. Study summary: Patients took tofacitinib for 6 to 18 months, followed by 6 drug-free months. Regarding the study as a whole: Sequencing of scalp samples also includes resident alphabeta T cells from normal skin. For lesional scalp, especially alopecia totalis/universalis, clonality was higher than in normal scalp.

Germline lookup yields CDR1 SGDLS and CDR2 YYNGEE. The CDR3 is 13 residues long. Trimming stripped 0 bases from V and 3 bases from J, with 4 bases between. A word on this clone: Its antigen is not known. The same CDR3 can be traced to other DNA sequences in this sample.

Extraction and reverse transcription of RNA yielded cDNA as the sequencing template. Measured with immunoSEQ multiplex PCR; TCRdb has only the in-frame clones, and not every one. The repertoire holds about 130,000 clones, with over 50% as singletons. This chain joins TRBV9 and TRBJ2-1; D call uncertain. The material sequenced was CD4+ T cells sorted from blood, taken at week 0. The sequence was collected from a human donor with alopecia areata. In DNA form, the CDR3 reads TGTGCCAGCAGCGTAGCGAGCTACAATGAGCAGTTCTTC. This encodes CASSVASYNEQFF. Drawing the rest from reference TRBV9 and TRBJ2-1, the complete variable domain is DSGVTQTPKHLITATGQRVTLRCSPRSGDLSVYWYQQSLDQGLQFLIQYYNGEERAKGNILERFSAQQFPDLHSELNLSSLELGDSALYFCASSVASYNEQFFGPGTRLTVL.